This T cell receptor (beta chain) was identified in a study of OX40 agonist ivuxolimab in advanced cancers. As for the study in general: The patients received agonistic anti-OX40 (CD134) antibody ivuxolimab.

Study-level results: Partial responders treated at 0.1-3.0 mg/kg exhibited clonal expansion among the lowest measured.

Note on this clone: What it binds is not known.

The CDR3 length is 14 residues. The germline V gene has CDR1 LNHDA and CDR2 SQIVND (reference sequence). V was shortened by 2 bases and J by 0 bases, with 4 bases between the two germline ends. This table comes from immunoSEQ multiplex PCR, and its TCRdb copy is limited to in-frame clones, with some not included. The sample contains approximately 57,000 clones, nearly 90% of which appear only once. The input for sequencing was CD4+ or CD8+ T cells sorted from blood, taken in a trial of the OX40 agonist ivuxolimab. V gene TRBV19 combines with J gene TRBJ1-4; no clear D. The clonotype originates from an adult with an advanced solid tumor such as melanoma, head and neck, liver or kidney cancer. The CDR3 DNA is TGTGCCAGTAGTATATGGTCAACTAATGAAAAACTGTTTTTT. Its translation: CASSIWSTNEKLFF.